Only one count was recorded for the clone carrying this TCR beta chain. The sample originates from a study of Ad26.COV2.S vaccination and SARS-CoV-2 variants. The table came from immunoSEQ multiplex PCR; TCRdb's copy has only in-frame clones and leaves some out. The sample shows around 270,000 clones, about 83% of them seen only once. As for treatment: roughly 19 received Ad26.COV2.S at low or high dose, single or two shots; several received placebo; per-sample allocation not given. At day 63 after the first vaccine or placebo injection, samples were drawn. The CDR3 extends over 14 amino acids. Germline assignment: CDR1 SNHLY and CDR2 FYNNEI. Trimming removed 3 bases from V and 4 bases from J; junction bases left unmatched: 2.

The clonotype originates from a person between 18 and 59 years old who received the Ad26.COV2.S COVID-19 vaccine or a placebo. This material consisted of peripheral blood, taken in a trial of Ad26.COV2.S vaccine versus placebo. This sequence joins TRBV2 and TRBJ2-4; TRBD1 matches 8 bases. As DNA, the CDR3 is TGTGCCAGCAGTGAGAGACAGGGGAAAAACATTCAGTACTTC. Encoded protein: CASSERQGKNIQYF.